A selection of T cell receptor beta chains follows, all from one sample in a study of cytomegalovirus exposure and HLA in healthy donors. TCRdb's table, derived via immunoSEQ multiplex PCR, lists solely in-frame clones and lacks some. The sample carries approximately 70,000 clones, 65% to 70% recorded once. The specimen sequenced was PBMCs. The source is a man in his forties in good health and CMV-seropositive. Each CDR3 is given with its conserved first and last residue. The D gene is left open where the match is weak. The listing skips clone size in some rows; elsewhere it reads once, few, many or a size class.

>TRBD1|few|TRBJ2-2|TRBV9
TGTGCCAGCAGACCGGACAGGCTGACGACCGGGGAGCTGTTTTTT
CASRPDRLTTGELFF
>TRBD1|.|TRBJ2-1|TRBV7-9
TGTGCCAGCAGCCCCCGGGACAGGGTCGATGAGCAGTTCTTC
CASSPRDRVDEQFF
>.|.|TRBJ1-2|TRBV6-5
TGTGCCAGCAGTTACCGGGACACCAGTAACTATGGCTACACCTTC
CASSYRDTSNYGYTF
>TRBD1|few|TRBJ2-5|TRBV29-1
TGCAGCGTTGAGGGCCTTACCGGGACAGGGGGAGGTCGGGAGACCCAGTACTTC
CSVEGLTGTGGGRETQYF
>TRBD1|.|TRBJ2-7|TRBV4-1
TGCGCCAGCAGCCACCTGGACAGGGAACGCTACGAGCAGTACTTC
CASSHLDRERYEQYF
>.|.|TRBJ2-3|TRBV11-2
TGTGCCAGCAGCTTACTAGCATTGGGGTTTAGCACAGATACGCAGTATTTT
CASSLLALGFSTDTQYF
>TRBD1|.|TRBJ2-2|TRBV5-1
TGCGCCAGCATCGAAACAGGGGGACCCGGGGAGCTGTTTTTT
CASIETGGPGELFF
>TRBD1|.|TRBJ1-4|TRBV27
TGTGCCAGCAGTCCCCGACAGGGATCAACTAATGAAAAACTGTTTTTT
CASSPRQGSTNEKLFF
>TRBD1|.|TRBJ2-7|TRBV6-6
TGTGCCAGCACTGGACAGGGTCAATCCTACGAGCAGTACTTC
CASTGQGQSYEQYF
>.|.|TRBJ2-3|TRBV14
TGTGCCAGCAGCCAAGATCCTCTGCTAGCAGATACGCAGTATTTT
CASSQDPLLADTQYF
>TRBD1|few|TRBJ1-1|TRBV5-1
TGCGCCAGCAGCGTGGGGACAGGGGGATCCATGAGGGCTGAAGCTTTCTTT
CASSVGTGGSMRAEAFF
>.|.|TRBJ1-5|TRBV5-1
TGCGCCAGCAGCGAGGCACCTAGCAATCAGCCCCAGCATTTT
CASSEAPSNQPQHF
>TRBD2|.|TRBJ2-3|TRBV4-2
TGTGCCAGCAGCCAAGAACCAGCGGGGGCTACAGATACGCAGTATTTT
CASSQEPAGATDTQYF
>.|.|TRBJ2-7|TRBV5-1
TGCGCCAGCAGCTTGACGGGGTACGAGCAGTACTTC
CASSLTGYEQYF
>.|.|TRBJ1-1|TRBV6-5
TGTGCCAGCCACGGGGGGCGAGAAGCTTTCTTT
CASHGGREAFF
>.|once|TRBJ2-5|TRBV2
TGTGCCAGCAGTGAAGGGGGCGCGGCAGAGACCCAGTACTTC
CASSEGGAAETQYF
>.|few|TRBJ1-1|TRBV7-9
TGTGCCAGCAGCTTAGTCCAAGGCGGAGCTGAAGCTTTCTTT
CASSLVQGGAEAFF
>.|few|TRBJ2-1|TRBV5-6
TGTGCCAGCAACCCGAGAGGGCGGCGCTCCTACAATGAGCAGTTCTTC
CASNPRGRRSYNEQFF
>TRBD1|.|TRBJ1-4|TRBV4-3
TGCGCCAGCAGCCAAGATGGGACAGGACCAGAAAAACTGTTTTTT
CASSQDGTGPEKLFF
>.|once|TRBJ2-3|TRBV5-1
TGCGCCAGCAGCTTGGTGACAGCCACAGATACGCAGTATTTT
CASSLVTATDTQYF
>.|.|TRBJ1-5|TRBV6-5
TGTGCCAGCAAGACCGGGATCGATCAGCCCCAGCATTTT
CASKTGIDQPQHF
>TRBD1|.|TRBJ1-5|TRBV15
TGTGCCACCAGCAGAGAATACGGGGTGACAGGGGTTAATCAGCCCCAGCATTTT
CATSREYGVTGVNQPQHF
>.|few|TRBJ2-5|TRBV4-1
TGCGCCAGCAGCCAAGATCGAGTCGAGACCCAGTACTTC
CASSQDRVETQYF
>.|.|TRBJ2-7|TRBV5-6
TGTGCCAGCAGCTTACAGGGTTCCGGCTACGAGCAGTACTTC
CASSLQGSGYEQYF
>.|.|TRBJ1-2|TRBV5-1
TGCGCCAGCAGCTTGTCCTTCGGGTCTAACTATGGCTACACCTTC
CASSLSFGSNYGYTF
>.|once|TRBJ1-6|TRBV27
TGTGCCAGCAGTTTAGGGGGGGCAACCCATAATTCACCCCTCCACTTT
CASSLGGATHNSPLHF
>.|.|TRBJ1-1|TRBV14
TGTGCCAGCAGCCAAGTAGTACGGACTGAAGCTTTCTTT
CASSQVVRTEAFF
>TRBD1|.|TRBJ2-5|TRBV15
TGTGCCACCAGCTGGGACAGGGCGGGAGAGACCCAGTACTTC
CATSWDRAGETQYF
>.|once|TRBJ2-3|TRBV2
TGTGCCAGCAGTGTAGGCGGTACTAGCACAGATACGCAGTATTTT
CASSVGGTSTDTQYF
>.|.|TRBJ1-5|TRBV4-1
TGCGCCAGCAGCCAACGCCGGGGCAATCAGCCCCAGCATTTT
CASSQRRGNQPQHF
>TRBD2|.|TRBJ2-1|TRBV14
TGTGCCAGCAGCCATCGCCAGCGGGGGGGGCCCTACAATGAGCAGTTCTTC
CASSHRQRGGPYNEQFF
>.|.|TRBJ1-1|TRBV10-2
TGCGCCAGCGTTCGGGGAAACACTGAAGCTTTCTTT
CASVRGNTEAFF
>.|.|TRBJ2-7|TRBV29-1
TGCAGCGTGATAGGTTTGGGCAGCTCCTACGAGCAGTACTTC
CSVIGLGSSYEQYF
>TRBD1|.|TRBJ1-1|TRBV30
TGTGCCTGGAGTATAACGACAGGGTATACTGAAGCTTTCTTT
CAWSITTGYTEAFF
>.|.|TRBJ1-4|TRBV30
TGTGCCTGGAGTGCGGGCCGAACAGGTGAAAAACTGTTTTTT
CAWSAGRTGEKLFF
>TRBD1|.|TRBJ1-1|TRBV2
TGTGCCAGCAGGGATGGGACAGCCATGAACACTGAAGCTTTCTTT
CASRDGTAMNTEAFF
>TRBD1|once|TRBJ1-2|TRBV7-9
TGTGCCAGCAGCTTAGCCGACAGGGAGCATGGCTACACCTTC
CASSLADREHGYTF
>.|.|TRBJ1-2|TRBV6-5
TGTGCCAGCAGTGGACAAAGCTATGGCTACACCTTC
CASSGQSYGYTF
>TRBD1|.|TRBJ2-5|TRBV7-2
TGTGCCAGCAGCTTAGAGCTCCTTGGACAGGGTCAAGAGACCCAGTACTTC
CASSLELLGQGQETQYF
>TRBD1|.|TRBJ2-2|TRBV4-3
TGCGCCAGCAGCTCGGGACAGAGCACCGGGGAGCTGTTTTTT
CASSSGQSTGELFF
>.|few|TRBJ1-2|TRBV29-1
TGCAGCGTTGATGGAGGCGCGCCGGATGGCTACACCTTC
CSVDGGAPDGYTF
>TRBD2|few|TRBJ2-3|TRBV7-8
TGTGCCAGCAGCTTTGGACTAGCGGGAGGAGTTAATACGCAGTATTTT
CASSFGLAGGVNTQYF
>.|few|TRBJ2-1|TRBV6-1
TGTGCCAGCAGCCGGCTAGCTAATGAGCAGTTCTTC
CASSRLANEQFF
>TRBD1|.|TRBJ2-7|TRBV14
TGTGCCAGCAGCGCCCACCGGGACAGGCTCTACGAGCAGTACTTC
CASSAHRDRLYEQYF
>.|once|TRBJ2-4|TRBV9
TGTGCCAGCAGCGTAGAGCCCGACGGGGGGCGGTCCATTCAGTACTTC
CASSVEPDGGRSIQYF